These T cell receptor beta chains were read from a single sample in a study of blood T cell repertoires in COVID-19. TCRdb's copy holds only in-frame clones and misses some; the assay was immunoSEQ multiplex PCR. The sample records about 300,000 clones, under 90% being singletons. Material for sequencing was PBMCs or T cells enriched from blood (not recorded which). Receptor source: a woman in her 50s who had been exposed to COVID-19. Both conserved end residues are part of each CDR3. The D gene is left open where the match is weak. Size is omitted from some rows. Given values are once, few, many or a class for expanded clones.

clone_size d_call j_call v_call cdr3_nt cdr3_aa
. TRBD2 TRBJ2-7 TRBV19 TGTGCCAGTAGTATCGGGAGCGGGGGGCCCCCATCCTACGAGCAGTACTTC CASSIGSGGPPSYEQYF
. . TRBJ2-5 TRBV28 TGTGCCAGCAGTTCGACCGGGAGAGGAGAGACCCAGTACTTC CASSSTGRGETQYF
. . TRBJ1-3 TRBV28 TGTGCCAGCAGCCCCGCGGGGGAAAGAAACACCATATATTTT CASSPAGERNTIYF
. . TRBJ1-2 TRBV27 TGTGCCAGCAGACGCCAGGGGCCCTATGGCTACACCTTC CASRRQGPYGYTF
. TRBD1 TRBJ1-3 TRBV4-1 TGCGCCAGCAGCGCACTGACAGGGAGCTCTGGAAACACCATATATTTT CASSALTGSSGNTIYF
. TRBD2 TRBJ2-1 TRBV2 TGTGCCAGCAGTGCTAGCAGCGGGGGAGCCGGCGAGCAGTTCTTC CASSASSGGAGEQFF
. TRBD1 TRBJ1-4 TRBV28 TGTGCCAGCAGTTTGGGGACAGGGGTTAATGAAAAACTGTTTTTT CASSLGTGVNEKLFF
. TRBD1 TRBJ2-7 TRBV5-6 TGTGCCAGCAGCTTGAGGGACAGGCCCTACGAGCAGTACTTC CASSLRDRPYEQYF
. . TRBJ1-2 TRBV2 TGTGCCAGCAGTGAGCGGGGCTATGGCTACACCTTC CASSERGYGYTF
. TRBD2 TRBJ2-3 TRBV5-1 TGCGCCAGCAGCTCGAAACTAGCGGTGACTAGCACAGATACGCAGTATTTT CASSSKLAVTSTDTQYF
. . TRBJ1-4 TRBV18 TGTGCCAGCTCACAGGAGACAACTAATGAAAAACTGTTTTTT CASSQETTNEKLFF
. . TRBJ2-7 TRBV4-2 TGTGCCAGCAGCCAAGTATCCGGGAATTACGACGAGCAGTACTTC CASSQVSGNYDEQYF
once . TRBJ1-1 TRBV24-1 TGTGCCACCAGTGAAACTCCTGAAACTGAAGCTTTCTTT CATSETPETEAFF
. TRBD1 TRBJ1-5 TRBV30 TGTGCCTGGAGTGTTGGGGACAGGGTTCAGCCCCAGCATTTT CAWSVGDRVQPQHF
. . TRBJ2-3 TRBV10-3 TGTGCCATCAGTGAGTTCGAAGTTTCCCTAGTTGCGCAGTATTTT CAISEFEVSLVAQYF
. . TRBJ1-1 TRBV6-6 TGTGCCAGCAGTTCCGGGGGGGACGCTTTCTTT CASSSGGDAFF
. TRBD1 TRBJ2-7 TRBV5-1 TGCGCCAGCAGCTTGGATCCGACAGGGAGCTCCTACGAGCAGTACTTC CASSLDPTGSSYEQYF
. TRBD1 TRBJ2-4 TRBV3-1/TRBV3-2 TGTGCCAGCAGCCACGAAGGACAGGGGTATAACATTCAGTACTTC CASSHEGQGYNIQYF
. . TRBJ2-7 TRBV11-2 TGTGCCACTTCTAGACAAGGGGGCTACGAGCAGTACTTC CATSRQGGYEQYF
once . TRBJ1-1 TRBV2 TGTGCCAGCAGATTCAGGGAAAACACTGAAGCTTTCTTT CASRFRENTEAFF
. . TRBJ1-4 TRBV28 TGTGCCAGCTCCCAGACCGGGGCAACTAATGAAAAACTGTTTTTT CASSQTGATNEKLFF
once TRBD1 TRBJ1-2 TRBV6-1 TGTGCCAGCAGTGATTCGAGGACAGGGGATGGCTACACCTTC CASSDSRTGDGYTF
. . TRBJ1-2 TRBV6-5 TGTGCCAGCAGTTACTCTGCAGGGACTAACTATGGCTACACCTTC CASSYSAGTNYGYTF
. TRBD2 TRBJ2-1 TRBV7-6 TGTGCCAGCAGCTTAGTCCAAACTAGCGGGGGGGCCGAGGAGCAGTTCTTC CASSLVQTSGGAEEQFF
. TRBD2 TRBJ2-2 TRBV10-3 TGTGCCATCTCTGGGACTAGTGTCGCCGGGGAGCTGTTTTTT CAISGTSVAGELFF
. TRBD2 TRBJ2-5 TRBV5-1 TGCGCCAGCAGCCGGGAGGGAGGAACTGGAGAGACCCAGTACTTC CASSREGGTGETQYF
. . TRBJ2-5 TRBV3-1/TRBV3-2 TGTGCCAGCAGCCAAGTTAGGAACCCGGGGGAGACCCAGTACTTC CASSQVRNPGETQYF
. TRBD2 TRBJ2-2 TRBV7-6 TGTGCCAGCAGCTTCGGGGGGAGGTTCACCGGGGAGCTGTTTTTT CASSFGGRFTGELFF
. . TRBJ2-2 TRBV6-1 TGTGCCAGCAGTGAAGCCCGACAGGCGACCACCGGGGAGCTGTTTTTT CASSEARQATTGELFF
. . TRBJ2-7 TRBV2 TGTGCCAGCAGTGTGGAGGGCGCCTACGAGCAGTACTTC CASSVEGAYEQYF
. TRBD1 TRBJ1-4 TRBV19 TGTGCCAGTAGTAACAGGGGTACTAATGAAAAACTGTTTTTT CASSNRGTNEKLFF
. TRBD1 TRBJ2-3 TRBV15 TGTGCCACCAGCGAGGGACAGATCACAGATACGCAGTATTTT CATSEGQITDTQYF
. . TRBJ2-7 TRBV4-1 TGCGCCAGCAGCCAAGTCATTGCCCTACAGTGGTACGAGCAGTACTTC CASSQVIALQWYEQYF
. . TRBJ2-7 TRBV6-2/TRBV6-3 TGTGCCAGCAGTTACTCAATCAGGGTTGCCTCCTACGAGCAGTACTTC CASSYSIRVASYEQYF
. TRBD1 TRBJ2-2 TRBV7-9 TGTGCCAGCAGCTTAGACAGGGGGCCAAACGGGGAGCTGTTTTTT CASSLDRGPNGELFF
. . TRBJ1-6 TRBV4-1 TGCGCCAGCAGCCAAACAACCCTGGCGGGGAATTATAATTCACCCCTCCACTTT CASSQTTLAGNYNSPLHF
. . TRBJ2-2 TRBV19 . CASTSGGAGTGELFF
. . TRBJ2-7 TRBV5-4 TGTGCCAGCAGCTTCTCACCAGACAGTTCCTACGAGCAGTACTTC CASSFSPDSSYEQYF
. TRBD1 TRBJ1-5 TRBV28 TGTGCCAGCAGTCCACTATACCTGACAGGGTTGGGCAATCAGCCCCAGCATTTT CASSPLYLTGLGNQPQHF
. TRBD1 TRBJ1-5 TRBV19 TGTGCCAGTAGGGGACAGGGATGGCATCAGCCCCAGCATTTT CASRGQGWHQPQHF
. . TRBJ2-3 TRBV6-6 TGTGCCAGCAGTCGCCATCACCAGGGTATGCGCACAGATACGCAGTATTTT CASSRHHQGMRTDTQYF
. TRBD1 TRBJ1-2 TRBV7-9 TGTGCCAGCAGCTCGACAGGGACAGGCTATGGCTACACCTTC CASSSTGTGYGYTF
. TRBD1 TRBJ2-2 TRBV11-3 TGTGCCAGCAGCGCTGGGACAGTCGGGGAGCTGTTTTTT CASSAGTVGELFF